This T cell receptor beta chain emerged from a study of OX40 agonist ivuxolimab in advanced cancers. On the study more broadly: Three patients, one with hepatocellular carcinoma and two with cutaneous melanoma, responded partially. General observations from the study: Partial responders at 0.1-3.0 mg/kg showed near-lowest clonal expansion.

The assay was immunoSEQ multiplex PCR, and TCRdb's table has in-frame clones only and misses some. The sample has roughly 40,000 clones, roughly nine tenths seen once. As concerns this clone: What it binds is not known.

The germline gives CDR1 MDHEN, CDR2 SYDVKM. V was cut by 4 bases and J by 9 bases, with 16 bases left in between. The CDR3 is 14 residues long. Here the sequenced sample was CD4+ or CD8+ T cells sorted from blood, taken in a trial of the OX40 agonist ivuxolimab. The gene calls are TRBV28 and TRBJ2-1, with D tentatively TRBD1 or TRBD2 (6 bases each). This TCR derives from an adult with an advanced solid tumor such as melanoma, head and neck, liver or kidney cancer. The chain's CDR3 is CASSSIGGVGEQFF. Written as DNA, the CDR3 is TGTGCCAGCAGTTCGATCGGGGGCGTTGGTGAGCAGTTCTTC.